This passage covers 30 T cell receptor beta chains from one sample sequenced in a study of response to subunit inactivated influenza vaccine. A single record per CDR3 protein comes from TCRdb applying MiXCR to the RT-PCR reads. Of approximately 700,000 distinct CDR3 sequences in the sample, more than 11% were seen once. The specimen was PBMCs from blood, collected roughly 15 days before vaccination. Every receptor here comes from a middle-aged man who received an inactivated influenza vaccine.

CDR3 sequence reads: CSARDSGGGSSTDTQYF. CDR3 sequence (DNA): TGCAGTGCTAGAGACAGCGGGGGGGGATCTAGCACAGATACGCAGTATTTT. This chain connects TRBV20-1 to TRBJ2-3, with TRBD2 matching 10 bases. The germline CDR1 and CDR2 sequences are DFQATT and SNEGSKA (reference sequence). There are 17 residues in the CDR3. V trimming: 0 bases; J trimming: 0 bases; junction bases outside the gene matches: 6.

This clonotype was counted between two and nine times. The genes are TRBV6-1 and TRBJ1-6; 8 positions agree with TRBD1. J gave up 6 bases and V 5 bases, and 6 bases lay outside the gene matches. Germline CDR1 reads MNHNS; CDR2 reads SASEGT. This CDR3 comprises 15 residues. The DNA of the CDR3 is TGTGCCAGCAGTCCCAGGACAGGGCTTAATTCACCCCTCCACTTT. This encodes CASSPRTGLNSPLHF.

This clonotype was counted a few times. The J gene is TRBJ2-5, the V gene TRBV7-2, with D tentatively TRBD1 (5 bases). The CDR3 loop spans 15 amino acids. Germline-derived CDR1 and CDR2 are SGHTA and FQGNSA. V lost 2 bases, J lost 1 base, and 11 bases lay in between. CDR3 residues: CASSLMGRLQETQYF. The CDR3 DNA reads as TGTGCCAGCAGCTTAATGGGGCGGCTCCAAGAGACCCAGTACTTC.

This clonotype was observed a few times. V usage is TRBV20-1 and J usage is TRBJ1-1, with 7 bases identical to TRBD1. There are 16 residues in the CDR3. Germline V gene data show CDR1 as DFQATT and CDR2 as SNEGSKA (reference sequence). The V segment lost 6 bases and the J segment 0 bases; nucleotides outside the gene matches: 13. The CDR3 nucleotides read TGCAGTGCCGTCAGACAGGGAGGCTCGGTGAACACTGAAGCTTTCTTT. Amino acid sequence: CSAVRQGGSVNTEAFF.

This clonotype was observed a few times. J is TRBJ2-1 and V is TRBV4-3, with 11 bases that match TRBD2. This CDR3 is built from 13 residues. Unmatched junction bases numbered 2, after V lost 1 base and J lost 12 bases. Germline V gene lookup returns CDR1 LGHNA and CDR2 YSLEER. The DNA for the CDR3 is TGCGCCAGCAGCCAAGGACTAGCGGGAACGCAGTTCTTC. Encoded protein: CASSQGLAGTQFF.

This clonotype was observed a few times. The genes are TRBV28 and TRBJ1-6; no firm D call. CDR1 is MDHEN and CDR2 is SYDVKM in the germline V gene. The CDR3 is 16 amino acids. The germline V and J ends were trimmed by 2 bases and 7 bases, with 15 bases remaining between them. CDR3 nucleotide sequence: TGTGCCAGCAGTTTAACGCTCCTGGCGAGGAATTCACCCCTCCACTTT. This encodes CASSLTLLARNSPLHF.

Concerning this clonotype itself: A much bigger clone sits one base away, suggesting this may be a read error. The CDR3 sequence is CASSSEGTQETQYF. For the CDR3, the DNA is TGTGCCAGCAGCTCGGAAGGGACCCAAGAGACCCAGTACTTC. J is TRBJ2-5 and V is TRBV11-2; D might be TRBD1 or TRBD2, each matching 5 bases. In germline, CDR1 is SGHAT, CDR2 FQNNGV. V was pared by 4 bases and J by 1 base, with 10 bases between. The CDR3 length is 14 residues.

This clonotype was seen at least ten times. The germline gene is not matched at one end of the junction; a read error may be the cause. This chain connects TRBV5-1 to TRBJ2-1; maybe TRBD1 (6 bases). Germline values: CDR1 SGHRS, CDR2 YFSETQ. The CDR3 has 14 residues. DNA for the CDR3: TGTGCCAGCAGCTTAGCAGGGGCATACAATGAGCAGTTCTTC. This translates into CASSLAGAYNEQFF.

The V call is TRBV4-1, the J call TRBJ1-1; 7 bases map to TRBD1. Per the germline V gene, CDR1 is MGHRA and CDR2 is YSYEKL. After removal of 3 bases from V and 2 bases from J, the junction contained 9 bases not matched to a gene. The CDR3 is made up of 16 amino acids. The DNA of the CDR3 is TGCGCCAGCAGCCATCGAGGGGGCTGGGGTAACACTGAAGCTTTCTTT. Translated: CASSHRGGWGNTEAFF.

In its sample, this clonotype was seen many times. CDR3 in amino acids: CASSFLAGLSSYNEQFF. In DNA, the CDR3 is TGTGCCAGCAGTTTCCTGGCGGGACTGAGCTCCTACAATGAGCAGTTCTTC. The chain is built from TRBV12-3 or TRBV12-4 and TRBJ2-1; D is perhaps TRBD2 (6 bases). This CDR3 region has 17 residues. V was trimmed by 3 bases and J by 0 bases, leaving 15 bases between them.

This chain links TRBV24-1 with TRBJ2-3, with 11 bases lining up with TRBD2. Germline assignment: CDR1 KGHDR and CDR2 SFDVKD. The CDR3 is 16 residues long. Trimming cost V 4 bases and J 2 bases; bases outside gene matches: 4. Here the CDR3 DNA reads TGTGCCACCAGTGAAGGGACTAGCGGATACACAGATACGCAGTATTTT. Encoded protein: CATSEGTSGYTDTQYF.

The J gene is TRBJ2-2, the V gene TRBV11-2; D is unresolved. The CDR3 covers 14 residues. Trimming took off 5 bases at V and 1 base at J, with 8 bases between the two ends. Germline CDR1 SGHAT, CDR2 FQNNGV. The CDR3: CASSPLKNTGELFF. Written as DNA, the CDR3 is TGTGCCAGCAGCCCGCTGAAGAACACCGGGGAGCTGTTTTTT. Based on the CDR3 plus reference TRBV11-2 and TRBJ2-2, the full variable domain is EAGVAQSPRYKIIEKRQSVAFWCNPISGHATLYWYQQILGQGPKLLIQFQNNGVVDDSQLPKDRFSAERLKGVDSTLKIQPAKLEDSAVYLCASSPLKNTGELFFGEGSRLTVL.

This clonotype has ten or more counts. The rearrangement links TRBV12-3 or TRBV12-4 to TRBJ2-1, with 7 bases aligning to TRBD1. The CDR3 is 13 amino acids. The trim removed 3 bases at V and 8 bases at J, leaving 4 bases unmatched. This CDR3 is CASSFTQGDEQFF. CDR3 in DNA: TGTGCCAGCAGTTTTACTCAGGGGGATGAGCAGTTCTTC.

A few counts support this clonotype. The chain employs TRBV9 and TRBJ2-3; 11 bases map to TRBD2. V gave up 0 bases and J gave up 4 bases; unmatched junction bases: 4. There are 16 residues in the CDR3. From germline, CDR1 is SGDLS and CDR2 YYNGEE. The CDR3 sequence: CASSVALAGGADTQYF. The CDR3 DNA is TGTGCCAGCAGCGTAGCCCTAGCGGGAGGAGCAGATACGCAGTATTTT.

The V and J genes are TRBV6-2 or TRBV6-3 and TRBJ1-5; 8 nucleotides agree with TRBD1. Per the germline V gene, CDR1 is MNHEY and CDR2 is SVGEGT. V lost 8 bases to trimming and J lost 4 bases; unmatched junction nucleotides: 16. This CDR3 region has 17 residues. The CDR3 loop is CASAGDRGLPRNQPQHF. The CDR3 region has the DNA TGTGCCAGCGCGGGAGACAGGGGCTTACCCCGAAATCAGCCCCAGCATTTT.

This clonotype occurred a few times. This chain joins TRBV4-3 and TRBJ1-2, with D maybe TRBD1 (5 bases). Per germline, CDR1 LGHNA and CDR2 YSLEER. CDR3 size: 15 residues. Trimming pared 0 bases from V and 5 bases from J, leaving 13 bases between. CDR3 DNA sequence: TGCGCCAGCAGCCAAGATGAGGGAGCAGGGTATGGCTACACCTTC. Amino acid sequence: CASSQDEGAGYGYTF.

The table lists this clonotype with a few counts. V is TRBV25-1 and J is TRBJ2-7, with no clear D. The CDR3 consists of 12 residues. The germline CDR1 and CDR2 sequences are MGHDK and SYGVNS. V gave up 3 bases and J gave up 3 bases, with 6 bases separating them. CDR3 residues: CASSEHSYEQYF. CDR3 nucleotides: TGTGCCAGCAGTGAGCACAGCTACGAGCAGTACTTC.

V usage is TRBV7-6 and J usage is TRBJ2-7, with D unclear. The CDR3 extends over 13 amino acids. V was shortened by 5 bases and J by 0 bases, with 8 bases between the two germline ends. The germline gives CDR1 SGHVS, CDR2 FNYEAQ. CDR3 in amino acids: CASSTGYSYEQYF. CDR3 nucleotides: TGTGCCAGCAGCACGGGTTACTCCTACGAGCAGTACTTC.

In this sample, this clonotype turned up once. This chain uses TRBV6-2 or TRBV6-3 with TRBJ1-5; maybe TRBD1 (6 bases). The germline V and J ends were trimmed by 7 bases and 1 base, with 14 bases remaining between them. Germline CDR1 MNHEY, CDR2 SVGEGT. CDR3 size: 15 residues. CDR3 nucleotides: TGTGCCAGCAAACACAGGGCTGGGAGCAATCAGCCCCAGCATTTT. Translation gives CASKHRAGSNQPQHF.

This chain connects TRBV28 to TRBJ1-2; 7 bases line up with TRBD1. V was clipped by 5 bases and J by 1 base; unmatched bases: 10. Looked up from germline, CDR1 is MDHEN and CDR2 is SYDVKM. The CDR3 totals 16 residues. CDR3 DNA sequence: TGTGCCAGCAGTCCCCCGACAGGGAATCTTAACTATGGCTACACCTTC. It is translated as CASSPPTGNLNYGYTF.

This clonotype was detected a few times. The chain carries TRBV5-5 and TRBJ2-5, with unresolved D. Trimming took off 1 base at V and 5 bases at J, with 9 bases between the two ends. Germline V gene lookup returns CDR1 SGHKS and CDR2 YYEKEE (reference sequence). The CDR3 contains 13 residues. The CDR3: CASSLQALETQYF. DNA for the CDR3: TGTGCCAGCAGCTTGCAGGCCCTGGAGACCCAGTACTTC.

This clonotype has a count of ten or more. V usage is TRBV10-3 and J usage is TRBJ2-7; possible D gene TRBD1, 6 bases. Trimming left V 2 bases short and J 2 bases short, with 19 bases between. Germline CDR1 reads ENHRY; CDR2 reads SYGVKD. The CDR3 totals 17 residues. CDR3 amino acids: CAISEPPGTRNTYEQYF. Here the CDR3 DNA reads TGTGCCATCAGTGAGCCGCCCGGGACACGGAATACCTACGAGCAGTACTTC.

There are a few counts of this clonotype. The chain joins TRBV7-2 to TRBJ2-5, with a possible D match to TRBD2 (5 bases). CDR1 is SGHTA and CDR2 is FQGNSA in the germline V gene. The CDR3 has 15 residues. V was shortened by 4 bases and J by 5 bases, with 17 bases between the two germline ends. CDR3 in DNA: TGTGCCAGCAGCTCCCTGTCGGCGGGCTGGGAGACCCAGTACTTC. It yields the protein CASSSLSAGWETQYF.

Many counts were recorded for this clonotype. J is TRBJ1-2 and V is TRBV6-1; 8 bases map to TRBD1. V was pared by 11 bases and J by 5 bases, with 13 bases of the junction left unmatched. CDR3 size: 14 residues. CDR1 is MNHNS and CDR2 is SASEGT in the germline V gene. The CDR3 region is CAARGRGDNYGYTF. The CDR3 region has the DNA TGTGCCGCCAGGGGGCGCGGGGATAATTATGGCTACACCTTC.

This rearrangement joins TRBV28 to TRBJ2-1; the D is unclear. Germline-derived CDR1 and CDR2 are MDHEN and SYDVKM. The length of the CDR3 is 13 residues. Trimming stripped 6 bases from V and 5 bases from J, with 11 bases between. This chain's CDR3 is CASRGFENNEQFF. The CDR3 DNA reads TGTGCCAGCAGGGGCTTTGAAAACAATGAGCAGTTCTTC. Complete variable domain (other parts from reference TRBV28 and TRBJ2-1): DVKVTQSSRYLVKRTGEKVFLECVQDMDHENMFWYRQDPGLGLRLIYFSYDVKMKEKGDIPEGYSVSREKKERFSLILESASTNQTSMYLCASRGFENNEQFFGPGTRLTVL.

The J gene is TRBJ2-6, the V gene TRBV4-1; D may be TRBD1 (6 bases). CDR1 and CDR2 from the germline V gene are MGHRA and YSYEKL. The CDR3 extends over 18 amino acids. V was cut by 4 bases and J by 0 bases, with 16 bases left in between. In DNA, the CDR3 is TGCGCCAGCAGCCTCTTTGGACAGCGCCCCTCTGGGGCCAACGTCCTGACTTTC. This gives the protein CASSLFGQRPSGANVLTF.

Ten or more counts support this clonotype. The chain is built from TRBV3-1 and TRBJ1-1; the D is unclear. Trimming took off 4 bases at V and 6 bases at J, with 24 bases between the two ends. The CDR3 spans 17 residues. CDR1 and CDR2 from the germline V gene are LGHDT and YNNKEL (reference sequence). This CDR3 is CASSPTGTTRGRAEAFF. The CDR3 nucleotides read TGTGCCAGCAGCCCGACCGGCACAACCCGAGGGAGGGCTGAAGCTTTCTTT.

The CDR3 is CASSFGTGGNNEQFF. As DNA, the CDR3 is TGTGCCAGCAGCTTCGGCACAGGGGGGAACAATGAGCAGTTCTTC. The chain uses TRBV7-9 and TRBJ2-1; 8 bases align to TRBD1. The CDR3 has 15 residues. Germline CDR1 and CDR2: SEHNR and FQNEAQ (reference sequence). Unmatched junction bases numbered 6, after V lost 3 bases and J lost 5 bases.

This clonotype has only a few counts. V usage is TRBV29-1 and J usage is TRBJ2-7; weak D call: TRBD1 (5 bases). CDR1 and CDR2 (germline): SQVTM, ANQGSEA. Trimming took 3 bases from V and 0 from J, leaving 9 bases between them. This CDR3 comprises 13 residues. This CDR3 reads CSVEATASYEQYF. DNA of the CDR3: TGCAGCGTTGAGGCGACAGCCTCCTACGAGCAGTACTTC.

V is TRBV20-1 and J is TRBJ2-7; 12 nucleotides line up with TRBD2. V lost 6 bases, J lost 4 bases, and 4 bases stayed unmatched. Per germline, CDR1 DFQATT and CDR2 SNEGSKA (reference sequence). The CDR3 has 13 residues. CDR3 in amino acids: CSALLAGGYEQYF. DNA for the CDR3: TGCAGTGCCCTACTAGCGGGGGGATACGAGCAGTACTTC.